Each of the 4 T cell receptor beta chains below was sequenced from the same sample in a study of shared clonotypes between healthy human individuals. The repertoire was sequenced with immunoSEQ multiplex PCR; TCRdb's copy has only in-frame clones and lacks some. The sample holds under 2,500,000 clones, approximately 95% seen once. Sample: naive CD4+ T cells sorted from blood. Documented subset: CD45RA+ positively selected. These receptors were taken from a man aged 18 to 29 in good health.

In this sample, this clone turned up a few times. The V call is TRBV7-9, the J call TRBJ1-5, with D perhaps matching TRBD1 (6 bases). The CDR3 extends over 13 amino acids. The germline gives CDR1 SEHNR, CDR2 FQNEAQ (reference sequence). V lost 4 bases and J lost 7, with 11 bases in between. CDR3 coding DNA: TGTGCCAGCAGCTCGGACAGCGCGCAGCCCCAGCATTTT. Amino acid sequence: CASSSDSAQPQHF.

The rearrangement links TRBV10-2 to TRBJ2-5; TRBD2 matches 12 bases. This CDR3 is built from 17 residues. Per the germline V gene, CDR1 is WSHSY and CDR2 is SAAADI. The V gene end was trimmed by 6 bases and the J gene end by 4 bases; junction bases not matched to a gene: 12. CDR3 nucleotides: TGCGCCAGCAGGCAACTAGCGGGGGGCCTAGGGGGAGAGACCCAGTACTTC. Translated: CASRQLAGGLGGETQYF.

V and J are TRBV19 and TRBJ2-3; D is perhaps TRBD1 (5 bases). The CDR3 runs to 16 residues. V dropped 4 bases and J dropped 0 bases, with 14 bases sitting between them. CDR1 and CDR2 from the germline V gene are LNHDA and SQIVND (reference sequence). This CDR3 reads CASSTTGDQSTDTQYF. The CDR3, as DNA: TGTGCCAGTAGTACAACAGGAGACCAAAGCACAGATACGCAGTATTTT.

The CDR3 reads CASSLASGLAGGAQYF. CDR3 coding DNA: TGTGCCAGCAGCTTAGCCTCGGGACTAGCGGGGGGAGCGCAGTATTTT. V is TRBV11-2 and J is TRBJ2-3; 15 nucleotides align to TRBD2. This CDR3 has 16 amino acids. Germline values: CDR1 SGHAT, CDR2 FQNNGV. The ends lost 1 base at V and 10 bases at J; junction bases unmatched: 6.